One and the same sample provided the 24 T cell receptor beta chains below, sequenced in a study of cytomegalovirus exposure and HLA in healthy donors. PCR used 60 Vbeta primers and 13 Jbeta primers. Clones were read by immunoSEQ multiplex PCR, and TCRdb kept only the in-frame ones, dropping some. In the table there are about 150,000 clones, about 10% of which are singletons. Material: PBMCs. Every receptor here comes from a woman aged 35 to 49 in good health and CMV-seropositive.

The CDR3 coding sequence is TGTGCCAGCAGAAGACAGGGATCAGGGGCCAACGTCCTGACTTTC. Protein: CASRRQGSGANVLTF. The V gene is TRBV6-6, the J gene TRBJ2-6; 7 bases fit TRBD1. The trim removed 6 bases at V and 4 bases at J, leaving 6 bases unmatched. From germline, CDR1 is MNHNY and CDR2 SVGAGI (reference sequence). The length of the CDR3 is 15 residues.

A few counts support this clone. V and J are TRBV27 and TRBJ2-1; the match to TRBD2 covers 14 bases. Unmatched junction bases numbered 14, after V lost 6 bases and J lost 10 bases. Germline V gene lookup returns CDR1 MNHEY and CDR2 SMNVEV (reference sequence). The CDR3 is 17 amino acids. The CDR3 here is CASSPSMTSGGVGEQFF. In DNA form, the CDR3 reads TGTGCCAGCAGCCCTTCCATGACTAGCGGGGGGGTGGGGGAGCAGTTCTTC.

This clone was recorded a few times. This sequence joins TRBV6-1 and TRBJ2-7; TRBD1 aligns across 9 bases. In germline, CDR1 is MNHNS, CDR2 SASEGT. After removal of 3 bases from V and 6 bases from J, the junction contained 3 bases not matched to a gene. This CDR3 comprises 13 residues. The DNA of the CDR3 is TGTGCCAGCAGTGAGGGACAGGGTACCGAGCAGTACTTC. Its protein product is CASSEGQGTEQYF.

The chain carries TRBV2 and TRBJ1-6; D perhaps matches TRBD1 (6 bases). The germline V and J ends were trimmed by 1 base and 3 bases, with 13 bases remaining between them. The CDR3 covers 17 residues. Germline CDR1 reads SNHLY; CDR2 reads FYNNEI. The CDR3 reads CASSEGGRGYYNSPLHF. For the CDR3, the DNA is TGTGCCAGCAGTGAAGGGGGGAGGGGGTACTATAATTCACCCCTCCACTTT.

The J gene is TRBJ1-3, the V gene TRBV19; D gene uncertain. Trimming pared 1 base from V and 4 bases from J, leaving 8 bases between. CDR1 is LNHDA, CDR2 SQIVND, per germline (reference sequence). The CDR3 extends over 14 amino acids. The CDR3 coding sequence is TGTGCCAGTAGTATAGGAGGGATAGGAAACACCATATATTTT. This codes for CASSIGGIGNTIYF.

This clone occurred a few times. The rearrangement joins TRBV5-1 to TRBJ1-1; D is perhaps TRBD1 (5 bases). This CDR3 region has 14 residues. V was cut by 4 bases and J by 2 bases, with 12 bases left in between. CDR1 and CDR2 from the germline V gene are SGHRS and YFSETQ. CDR3 nucleotides: TGCGCCAGCAGCCTTATCGACAGAAACACTGAAGCTTTCTTT. Translation gives CASSLIDRNTEAFF.

V gene TRBV7-2 combines with J gene TRBJ1-5; 9 bases are shared with TRBD1. CDR1 SGHTA and CDR2 FQGNSA come from the germline V gene. CDR3 length: 16 residues. Unmatched junction bases numbered 8, after V lost 4 bases and J lost 4 bases. The CDR3 DNA sequence: TGTGCCAGCAGCTGGAAGACAGGGGGGCTTAATCAGCCCCAGCATTTT. The encoded protein is CASSWKTGGLNQPQHF.

The chain links TRBV29-1 to TRBJ1-5; D gene ambiguous. Germline CDR1 SQVTM, CDR2 ANQGSEA. The CDR3 covers 12 residues. V lost 4 bases, J lost 6 bases, and 10 bases lay in between. The CDR3 loop is CSVGQEGQPQHF. CDR3 DNA sequence: TGCAGCGTTGGGCAGGAAGGTCAGCCCCAGCATTTT. The full variable domain, its missing parts supplied by reference TRBV29-1 and TRBJ1-5, is SAVISQKPSRDICQRGTSLTIQCQVDSQVTMMFWYRQQPGQSLTLIATANQGSEATYESGFVIDKFPISRPNLTFSTLTVSNMSPEDSSIYLCSVGQEGQPQHFGDGTRLSIL.

This sequence joins TRBV29-1 and TRBJ1-1, with 7 positions matching TRBD1. With 5 bases clipped from V and 1 base from J, the junction kept 7 bases outside the gene matches. This CDR3 is built from 14 residues. CDR1 is SQVTM, CDR2 ANQGSEA, per germline. The CDR3 sequence is CSVTGAISNTEAFF. CDR3 sequence (DNA): TGCAGCGTTACAGGGGCGATATCGAACACTGAAGCTTTCTTT. Full variable domain (remainder filled in from reference TRBV29-1 and TRBJ1-1): SAVISQKPSRDICQRGTSLTIQCQVDSQVTMMFWYRQQPGQSLTLIATANQGSEATYESGFVIDKFPISRPNLTFSTLTVSNMSPEDSSIYLCSVTGAISNTEAFFGQGTRLTVV.

The chain has TRBV7-9 and TRBJ2-1; D is ambiguous. This CDR3 comprises 12 residues. V lost 9 bases to trimming and J lost 0 bases, with 6 bases between them. From germline, CDR1 is SEHNR and CDR2 FQNEAQ (reference sequence). The CDR3 bases are TGTGCCAGTCCGGGCTCCTACAATGAGCAGTTCTTC. Its protein product is CASPGSYNEQFF. Based on the CDR3 plus reference TRBV7-9 and TRBJ2-1, the full variable domain is DTGVSQNPRHKITKRGQNVTFRCDPISEHNRLYWYRQTLGQGPEFLTYFQNEAQLEKSRLLSDRFSAERPKGSFSTLEIQRTEQGDSAMYLCASPGSYNEQFFGPGTRLTVL.

This rearrangement joins TRBV15 to TRBJ2-7; TRBD1 agrees at 10 bases. Trimming took 5 bases from V and 6 from J; bases not matched to a gene: 10. Germline V lookup: CDR1 LNHNV, CDR2 YYDKDF (reference sequence). The CDR3 contains 15 residues. CDR3 DNA sequence: TGTGCCACCAGCGCCTCCGGGACAGGGGTTGGCGAGCAGTACTTC. Amino acids: CATSASGTGVGEQYF.

CDR3 residues: CASSLIKGAQETQYF. CDR3 nucleotide sequence: TGTGCCAGCAGCTTAATAAAGGGGGCTCAAGAGACCCAGTACTTC. The rearrangement links TRBV7-8 to TRBJ2-5, with TRBD1 matching over 7 bases. CDR3 size: 15 residues. V lost 2 bases and J lost 2; bases outside the gene matches: 5. From germline, CDR1 is SGHVS and CDR2 FQNEAQ.

This clone was seen once. The CDR3 here is CASSDTTFQAWETQYF. The CDR3, as DNA: TGTGCCAGCAGCGACACCACATTTCAGGCTTGGGAGACCCAGTACTTC. This chain connects TRBV5-6 to TRBJ2-5; unclear D gene. V was pared by 4 bases and J by 5 bases, with 21 bases between. Germline-derived CDR1 and CDR2 are SGHDT and YYEEEE. The CDR3 contains 16 residues.

This clone was seen only a few times. This chain connects TRBV19 to TRBJ2-7, with D tentatively TRBD1 (5 bases). This CDR3 comprises 14 residues. CDR1 and CDR2 from the germline V gene are LNHDA and SQIVND (reference sequence). Trimming removed 1 base at V and 2 bases at J, with 9 bases between. DNA for the CDR3: TGTGCCAGTAGTATAGGTTCAGGGCCCTACGAGCAGTACTTC. Translation: CASSIGSGPYEQYF.

This clone was counted only a few times. This rearrangement joins TRBV27 to TRBJ2-5; TRBD1 matches 10 bases. Looked up from germline, CDR1 is MNHEY and CDR2 is SMNVEV (reference sequence). The CDR3 is made up of 14 amino acids. The ends lost 9 bases at V and 5 bases at J; junction bases unmatched: 9. The CDR3 DNA sequence: TGTGCCAGTCGGGACAGGGGTCCGTGGGAGACCCAGTACTTC. This sequence encodes CASRDRGPWETQYF.

This clone was counted between two and nine times. The chain is built from TRBV6-1 and TRBJ2-5, with D perhaps TRBD1 (5 bases). This CDR3 spans 12 amino acids. CDR1 MNHNS and CDR2 SASEGT come from the germline V gene. Trimming cost V 8 bases and J 5 bases, with 12 bases left between them. This CDR3 is CASSQGGETQYF. CDR3 DNA sequence: TGTGCCAGCTCTCAGGGTGGCGAGACCCAGTACTTC.

This clone came up a few times. This chain uses TRBV2 with TRBJ2-5, with a tentative D call TRBD2 (5 bases). CDR3 length: 14 amino acids. The germline gives CDR1 SNHLY, CDR2 FYNNEI. V dropped 2 bases and J dropped 2 bases, with 9 bases sitting between them. CDR3 sequence: CASSERRTQETQYF. The CDR3, as DNA: TGTGCCAGCAGTGAACGGAGGACTCAAGAGACCCAGTACTTC.

This clone appeared a few times. Relative to the germline gene, one junction end is altered; a read error may explain this. The CDR3 is CASRASRAGQANF. The DNA for the CDR3 is TGTGCCAGCAGGGCTTCGAGAGCGGGACAGGCGAACTTC. This chain uses TRBV5-4 with TRBJ2-5; D possibly corresponds to TRBD1 (8 bases). CDR1 and CDR2 from the germline V gene are SGHNT and YYREEE (reference sequence). The CDR3 extends over 13 amino acids.

This chain uses TRBV19 with TRBJ2-2; D uncertain. Looked up from germline, CDR1 is LNHDA and CDR2 is SQIVND (reference sequence). V gave up 3 bases and J gave up 6 bases, with 14 bases separating them. The CDR3 has 15 amino acids. CDR3 sequence: CASSIASTRAGELFF. In DNA, the CDR3 is TGTGCCAGTAGTATTGCATCCACTCGGGCCGGGGAGCTGTTTTTT.

This clone showed up just a few times. This rearrangement joins TRBV12-5 to TRBJ1-6; 10 bases map to TRBD1. V was clipped by 3 bases and J by 8 bases; unmatched bases: 4. This CDR3 region has 15 residues. Germline V lookup: CDR1 LGHNT, CDR2 FRNRAP. The CDR3 bases are TGTGCTAGTGGTTTCGGACAGGGGGTTGATTCACCCCTCCACTTT. Protein sequence: CASGFGQGVDSPLHF.

The chain joins TRBV5-1 to TRBJ2-5, with D perhaps matching TRBD2 (6 bases). Germline CDR1 and CDR2: SGHRS and YFSETQ. The CDR3 is 14 amino acids. The V end lost 4 bases, the J end lost 4 bases, and 14 bases lay between the germline ends. The CDR3 region is CASSPGGWSETQYF. The CDR3 coding sequence is TGCGCCAGCAGCCCAGGAGGGTGGTCAGAGACCCAGTACTTC.

This clone has a handful of counts. The chain carries TRBV2 and TRBJ2-5; 11 bases are a match to TRBD2. This CDR3 contains 15 residues. Unmatched junction bases numbered 8, after V lost 7 bases and J lost 4 bases. Germline-derived CDR1 and CDR2 are SNHLY and FYNNEI. The CDR3 nucleotides are TGTGCCAGCACCCTTAGCGGGGGGGCCGGAGAGACCCAGTACTTC. As protein: CASTLSGGAGETQYF.

The V and J genes are TRBV7-9 and TRBJ2-5; D is possibly TRBD2 (5 bases). V gave up 3 bases and J gave up 7 bases, with 12 bases separating them. The CDR3 sequence is 13 residues long. Germline CDR1 and CDR2: SEHNR and FQNEAQ (reference sequence). This CDR3 reads CASSFPTRGTQYF. CDR3 coding DNA: TGTGCCAGCAGCTTTCCGACTCGGGGGACCCAGTACTTC.

There are a few counts of this clone. The V call is TRBV5-1, the J call TRBJ2-3, with unresolved D. CDR1 is SGHRS, CDR2 YFSETQ, per germline. This CDR3 has 13 residues. The V and J ends lost 4 bases and 5 bases respectively, with 11 bases between them. The CDR3 DNA reads TGCGCCAGCAGCCCGATCGTAGAAGATACGCAGTATTTT. Translating gives CASSPIVEDTQYF. Using reference TRBV5-1 and TRBJ2-3 for the parts outside the CDR3, the full variable domain is KAGVTQTPRYLIKTRGQQVTLSCSPISGHRSVSWYQQTPGQGLQFLFEYFSETQRNKGNFPGRFSGRQFSNSRSEMNVSTLELGDSALYLCASSPIVEDTQYFGPGTRLTVL.